This TCR beta chain was recovered during a study of blood T cell repertoires in COVID-19. At the level of the study: The United States, Italy and Spain supplied acute and convalescent COVID-19 samples. T cells, B-cell-depleted T cells, or PBMCs provided the cDNA or gDNA that served as material.

CDR1 and CDR2 (germline): SGHTA, FQGNSA. CDR3 length equals 16 residues. V lost 1 base and J 4 bases, leaving 14 bases between the germline ends. Recruited during active infection, patients (from Seattle) were subsequently followed longitudinally. Original processing notes: Amplification of reference gene primers provided the estimated nucleated cell counts. Generated by immunoSEQ multiplex PCR, the TCRdb table keeps only in-frame clones and is missing some. That table supplies the V and J calls and clone size; D and trimming were determined from the DNA. The table shows about 350,000 clones, with approximately 89% occurring only once.

Sequenced input: peripheral blood. The chain joins TRBV7-2 to TRBJ2-1, with D maybe TRBD2 (6 bases). The clonotype was recovered from a woman in her sixties with COVID-19, enrolled during active disease. The CDR3, as DNA: TGTGCCAGCAGCTTAGAGGGACTGGGAAATTACAATGAGCAGTTCTTC. Its translation: CASSLEGLGNYNEQFF.